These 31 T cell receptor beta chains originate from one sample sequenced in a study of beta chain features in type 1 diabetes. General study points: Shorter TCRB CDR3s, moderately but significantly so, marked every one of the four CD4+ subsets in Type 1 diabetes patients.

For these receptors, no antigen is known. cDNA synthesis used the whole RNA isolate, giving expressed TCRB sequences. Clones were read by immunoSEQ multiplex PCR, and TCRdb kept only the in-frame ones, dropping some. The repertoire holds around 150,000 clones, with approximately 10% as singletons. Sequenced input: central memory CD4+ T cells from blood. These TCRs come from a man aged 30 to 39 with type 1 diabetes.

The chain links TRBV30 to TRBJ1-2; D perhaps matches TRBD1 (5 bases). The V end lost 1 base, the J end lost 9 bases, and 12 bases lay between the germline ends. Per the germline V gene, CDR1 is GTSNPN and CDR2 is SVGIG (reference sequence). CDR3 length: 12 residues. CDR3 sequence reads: CAWSGVAGRYTF. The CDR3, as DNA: TGTGCCTGGAGTGGTGTTGCAGGGCGCTACACCTTC.

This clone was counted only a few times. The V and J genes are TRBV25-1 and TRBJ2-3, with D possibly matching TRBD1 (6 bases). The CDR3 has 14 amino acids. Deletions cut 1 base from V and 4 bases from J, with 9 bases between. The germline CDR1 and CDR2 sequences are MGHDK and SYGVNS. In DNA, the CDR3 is TGTGCCAGCAGTGAATGGGACAAGTCAGATACGCAGTATTTT. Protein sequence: CASSEWDKSDTQYF.

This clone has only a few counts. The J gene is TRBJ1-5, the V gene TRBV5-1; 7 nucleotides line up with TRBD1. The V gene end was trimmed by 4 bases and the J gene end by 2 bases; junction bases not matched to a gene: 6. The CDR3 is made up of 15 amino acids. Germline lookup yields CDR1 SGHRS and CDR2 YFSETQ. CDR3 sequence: CASSPGTVGNQPQHF. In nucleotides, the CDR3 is TGCGCCAGCAGCCCTGGGACAGTAGGCAATCAGCCCCAGCATTTT.

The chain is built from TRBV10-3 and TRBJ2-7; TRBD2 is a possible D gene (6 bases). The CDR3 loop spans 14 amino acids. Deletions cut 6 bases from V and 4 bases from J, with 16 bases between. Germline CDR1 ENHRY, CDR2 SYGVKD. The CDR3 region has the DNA TGTGCCATCAGCGTTGACGGGAGTTCGTACGAGCAGTACTTC. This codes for CAISVDGSSYEQYF.

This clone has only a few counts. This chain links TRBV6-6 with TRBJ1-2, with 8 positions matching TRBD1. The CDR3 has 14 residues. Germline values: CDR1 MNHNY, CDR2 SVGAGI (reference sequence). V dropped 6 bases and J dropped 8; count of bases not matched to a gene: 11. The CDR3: CASSPNGQGGGYTF. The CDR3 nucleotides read TGTGCCAGCAGCCCTAACGGACAGGGAGGAGGCTACACCTTC.

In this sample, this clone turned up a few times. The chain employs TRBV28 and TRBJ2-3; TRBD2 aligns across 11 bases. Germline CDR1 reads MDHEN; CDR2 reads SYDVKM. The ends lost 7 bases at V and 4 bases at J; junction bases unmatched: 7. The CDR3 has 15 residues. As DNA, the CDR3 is TGTGCCAGCACCGGACTAGCGGGCCGATCAGATACGCAGTATTTT. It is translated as CASTGLAGRSDTQYF.

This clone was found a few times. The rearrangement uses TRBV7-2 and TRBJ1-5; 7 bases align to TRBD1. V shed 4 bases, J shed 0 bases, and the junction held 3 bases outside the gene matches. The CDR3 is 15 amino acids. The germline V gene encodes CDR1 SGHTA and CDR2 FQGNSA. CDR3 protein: CASSSQGVSNQPQHF. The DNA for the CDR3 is TGTGCCAGCAGCTCGCAGGGGGTTAGCAATCAGCCCCAGCATTTT.

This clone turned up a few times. Here the CDR3 DNA reads TGTGCCAGCAGCCAGACAGGGCCCACCTACGAGCAGTACTTC. This codes for CASSQTGPTYEQYF. The gene calls are TRBV14 and TRBJ2-7, with 7 bases aligning to TRBD1. CDR1 is SGHDN and CDR2 is FVKESK in the germline V gene. This CDR3 contains 14 residues. The J segment lost 2 bases and the V segment lost 3 bases, leaving 4 bases of the junction unmatched. Full variable domain (outside the CDR3, taken from reference TRBV14 and TRBJ2-7): EAGVTQFPSHSVIEKGQTVTLRCDPISGHDNLYWYRRVMGKEIKFLLHFVKESKQDESGMPNNRFLAERTGGTYSTLKVQPAELEDSGVYFCASSQTGPTYEQYFGPGTRLTVT.

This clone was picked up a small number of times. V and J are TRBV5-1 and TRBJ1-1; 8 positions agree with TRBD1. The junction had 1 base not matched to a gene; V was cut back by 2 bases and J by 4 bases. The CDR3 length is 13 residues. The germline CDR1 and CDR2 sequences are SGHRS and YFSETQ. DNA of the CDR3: TGCGCCAGCAGCTTCGGACAGGGCACTGAAGCTTTCTTT. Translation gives CASSFGQGTEAFF.

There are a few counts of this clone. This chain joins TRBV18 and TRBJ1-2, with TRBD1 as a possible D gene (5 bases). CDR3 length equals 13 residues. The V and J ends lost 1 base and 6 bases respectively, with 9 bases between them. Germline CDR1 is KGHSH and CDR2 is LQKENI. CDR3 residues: CASSPRGEDGYTF. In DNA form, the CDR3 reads TGTGCCAGCTCACCACGAGGGGAGGATGGCTACACCTTC.

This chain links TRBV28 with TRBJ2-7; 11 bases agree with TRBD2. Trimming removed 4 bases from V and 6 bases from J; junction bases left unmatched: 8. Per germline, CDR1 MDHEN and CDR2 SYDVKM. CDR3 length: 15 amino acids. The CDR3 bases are TGTGCCAGCAGTTCATCTAGCGGGAGGATAGGCGAGCAGTACTTC. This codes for CASSSSSGRIGEQYF.

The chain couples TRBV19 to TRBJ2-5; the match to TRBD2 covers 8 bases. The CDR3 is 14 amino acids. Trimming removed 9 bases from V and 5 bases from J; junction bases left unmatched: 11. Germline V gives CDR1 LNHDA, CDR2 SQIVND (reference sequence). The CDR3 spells CASRTGLESETQYF. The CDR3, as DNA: TGTGCCAGCAGGACGGGACTAGAAAGCGAGACCCAGTACTTC.

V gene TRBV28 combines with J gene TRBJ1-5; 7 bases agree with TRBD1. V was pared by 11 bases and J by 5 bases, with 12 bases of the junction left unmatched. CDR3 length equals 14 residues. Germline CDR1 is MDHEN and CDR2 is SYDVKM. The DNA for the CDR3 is TGTGCCTCCGACCAGGGGGACACCTATCAGCCCCAGCATTTT. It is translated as CASDQGDTYQPQHF.

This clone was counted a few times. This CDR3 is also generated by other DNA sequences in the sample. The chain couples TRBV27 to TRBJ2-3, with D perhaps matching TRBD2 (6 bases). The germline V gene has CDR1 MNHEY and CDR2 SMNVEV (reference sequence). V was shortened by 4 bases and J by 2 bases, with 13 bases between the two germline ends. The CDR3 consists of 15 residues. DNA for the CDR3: TGTGCCAGCAGTTCGGGACTCGCCCTCACAGATACGCAGTATTTT. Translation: CASSSGLALTDTQYF.

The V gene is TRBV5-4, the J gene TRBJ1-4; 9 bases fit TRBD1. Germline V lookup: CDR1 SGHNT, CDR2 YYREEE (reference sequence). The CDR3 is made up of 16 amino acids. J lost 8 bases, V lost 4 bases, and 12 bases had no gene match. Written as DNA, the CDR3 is TGTGCCAGCAGCCTTAACACCGGGACAGGGCACGAAAAACTGTTTTTT. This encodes CASSLNTGTGHEKLFF.

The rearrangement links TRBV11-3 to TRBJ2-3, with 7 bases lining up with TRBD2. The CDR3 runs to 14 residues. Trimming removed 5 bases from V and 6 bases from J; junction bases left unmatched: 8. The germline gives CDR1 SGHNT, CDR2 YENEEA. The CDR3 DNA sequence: TGTGCCAGCAGCAGGACTAGAAGTGCTGATACGCAGTATTTT. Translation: CASSRTRSADTQYF.

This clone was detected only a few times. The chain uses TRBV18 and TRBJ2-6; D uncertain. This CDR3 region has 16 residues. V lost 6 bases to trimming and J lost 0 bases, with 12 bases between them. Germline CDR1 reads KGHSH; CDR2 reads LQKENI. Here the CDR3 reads CASSRNGASGANVLTF. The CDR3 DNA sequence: TGTGCCAGCTCCCGAAATGGAGCCTCTGGGGCCAACGTCCTGACTTTC.

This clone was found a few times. The CDR3, as DNA: TGCGCCAGCAGCTTGGACGGGGTGAATGGCTACACCTTC. Translated: CASSLDGVNGYTF. This rearrangement joins TRBV5-1 to TRBJ1-2; no definite D call. CDR1 is SGHRS, CDR2 YFSETQ, per germline. The CDR3 is 13 amino acids. The ends were cut back, 0 bases at V and 6 bases at J, with 9 bases in the middle.

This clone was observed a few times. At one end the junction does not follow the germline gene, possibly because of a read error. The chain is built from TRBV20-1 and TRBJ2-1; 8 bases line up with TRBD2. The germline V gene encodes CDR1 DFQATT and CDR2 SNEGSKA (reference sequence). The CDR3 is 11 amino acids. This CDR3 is CSARIREGQIF. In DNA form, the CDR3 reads TGCAGTGCTAGAATACGGGAGGGCCAGATCTTC.

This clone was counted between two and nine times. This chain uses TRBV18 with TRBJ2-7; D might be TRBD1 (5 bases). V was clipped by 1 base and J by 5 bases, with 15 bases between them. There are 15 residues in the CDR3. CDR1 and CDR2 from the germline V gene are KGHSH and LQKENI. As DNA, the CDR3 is TGTGCCAGCTCACCACGCCGATATGGGGCGAACGAGCAGTACTTC. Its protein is CASSPRRYGANEQYF.

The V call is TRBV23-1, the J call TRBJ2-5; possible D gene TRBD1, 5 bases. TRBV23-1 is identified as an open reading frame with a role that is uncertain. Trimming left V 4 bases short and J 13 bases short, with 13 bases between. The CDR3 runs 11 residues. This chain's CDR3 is CASSLDSMRYF. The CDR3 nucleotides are TGCGCCAGCAGTCTAGACAGCATGAGGTACTTC.

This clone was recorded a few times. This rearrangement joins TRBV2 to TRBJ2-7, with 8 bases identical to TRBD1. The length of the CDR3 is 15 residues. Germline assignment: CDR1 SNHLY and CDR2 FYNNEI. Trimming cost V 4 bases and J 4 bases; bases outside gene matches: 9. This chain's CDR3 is CASSVFGQGPYEQYF. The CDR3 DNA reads TGTGCCAGCAGTGTGTTCGGACAGGGCCCTTACGAGCAGTACTTC.

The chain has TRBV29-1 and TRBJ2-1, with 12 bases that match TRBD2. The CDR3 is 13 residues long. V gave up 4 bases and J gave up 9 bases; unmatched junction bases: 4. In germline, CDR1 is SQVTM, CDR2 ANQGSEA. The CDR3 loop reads CSVGTSGNLEQFF. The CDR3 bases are TGCAGCGTTGGGACTAGCGGGAATCTTGAGCAGTTCTTC.

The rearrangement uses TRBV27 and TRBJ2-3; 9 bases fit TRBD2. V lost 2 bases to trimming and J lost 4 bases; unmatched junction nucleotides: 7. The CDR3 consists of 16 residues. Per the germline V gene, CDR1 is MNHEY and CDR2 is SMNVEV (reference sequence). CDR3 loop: CASSLRGGRGSDTQYF. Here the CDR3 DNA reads TGTGCCAGCAGTTTACGCGGCGGGAGGGGGTCAGATACGCAGTATTTT.

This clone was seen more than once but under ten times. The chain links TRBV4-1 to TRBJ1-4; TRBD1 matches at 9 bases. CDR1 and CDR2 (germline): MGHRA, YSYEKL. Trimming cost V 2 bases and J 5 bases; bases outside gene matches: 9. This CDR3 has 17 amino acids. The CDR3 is CASSQYSAGTGNEKLFF. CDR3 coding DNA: TGCGCCAGCAGCCAATATTCAGCCGGGACAGGGAATGAAAAACTGTTTTTT.

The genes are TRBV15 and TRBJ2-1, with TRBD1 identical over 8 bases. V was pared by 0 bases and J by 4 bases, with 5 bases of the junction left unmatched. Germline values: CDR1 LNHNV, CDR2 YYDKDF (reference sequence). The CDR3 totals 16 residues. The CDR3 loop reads CATSRDRQGIYNEQFF. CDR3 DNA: TGTGCCACCAGCAGAGATCGACAGGGGATATACAATGAGCAGTTCTTC.

The CDR3 reads CASTERGGHTDTQYF. For the CDR3, the DNA is TGTGCCAGCACTGAAAGGGGGGGCCACACAGATACGCAGTATTTT. V usage is TRBV28 and J usage is TRBJ2-3; D is possibly TRBD2 (7 bases). The germline V gene has CDR1 MDHEN and CDR2 SYDVKM. V lost 7 bases, J lost 2 bases, and 16 bases lay in between. The CDR3 is 15 amino acids. The whole variable domain, remainder taken from reference TRBV28 and TRBJ2-3, is DVKVTQSSRYLVKRTGEKVFLECVQDMDHENMFWYRQDPGLGLRLIYFSYDVKMKEKGDIPEGYSVSREKKERFSLILESASTNQTSMYLCASTERGGHTDTQYFGPGTRLTVL.

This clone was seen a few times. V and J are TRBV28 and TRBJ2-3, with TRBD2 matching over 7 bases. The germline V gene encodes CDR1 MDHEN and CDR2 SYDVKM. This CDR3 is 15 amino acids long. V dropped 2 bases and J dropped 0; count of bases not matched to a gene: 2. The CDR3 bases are TGTGCCAGCAGTTTACCGGGGGGTAGCACAGATACGCAGTATTTT. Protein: CASSLPGGSTDTQYF.

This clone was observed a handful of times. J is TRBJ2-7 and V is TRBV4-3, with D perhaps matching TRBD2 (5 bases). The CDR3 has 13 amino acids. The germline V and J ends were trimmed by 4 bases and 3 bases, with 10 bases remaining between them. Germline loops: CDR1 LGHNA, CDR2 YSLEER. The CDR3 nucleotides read TGCGCCAGCAGCCTGAGAGCGGACTACGAGCAGTACTTC. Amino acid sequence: CASSLRADYEQYF.

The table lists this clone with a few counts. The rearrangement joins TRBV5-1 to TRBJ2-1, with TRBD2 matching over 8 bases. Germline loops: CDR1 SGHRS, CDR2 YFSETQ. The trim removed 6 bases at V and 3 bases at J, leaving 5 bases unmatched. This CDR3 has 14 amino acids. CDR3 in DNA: TGCGCCAGCACAACTAGCGGACTCTACAATGAGCAGTTCTTC. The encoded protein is CASTTSGLYNEQFF.

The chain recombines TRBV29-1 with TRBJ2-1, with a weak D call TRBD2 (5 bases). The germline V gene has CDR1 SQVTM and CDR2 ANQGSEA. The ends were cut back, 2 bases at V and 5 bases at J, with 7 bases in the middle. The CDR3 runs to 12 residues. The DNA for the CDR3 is TGCAGCGTTGAAAAGAGGGACAATGAGCAGTTCTTC. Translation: CSVEKRDNEQFF.